The 14 T cell receptor beta chains below all came from one sample that was sequenced in a study of blood T cell repertoires in COVID-19. Produced via immunoSEQ multiplex PCR; TCRdb's table is partial and in-frame only. The data show about 150,000 clones, more than 75% seen once. The specimen sequenced was peripheral blood. These receptors all stem from a woman in her 70s with COVID-19, enrolled during active disease.

The chain has TRBV16 and TRBJ2-2, with a possible D match to TRBD1 (6 bases). CDR3 length equals 15 residues. In germline, CDR1 is KGHSY, CDR2 FQNENV. V dropped 1 base and J dropped 4 bases, with 10 bases sitting between them. The CDR3 DNA sequence: TGTGCCAGCAGCCAATTAAGGGGGAGCACCGGGGAGCTGTTTTTT. It translates to CASSQLRGSTGELFF.

The chain carries TRBV5-4 and TRBJ1-1; D gene unclear. V lost 4 bases to trimming and J lost 1 base, with 11 bases between them. Germline V gene lookup returns CDR1 SGHNT and CDR2 YYREEE (reference sequence). The CDR3 sequence is 14 residues long. The CDR3 nucleotides are TGTGCCAGCAGCGATTCGACTGGGAACACTGAAGCTTTCTTT. This codes for CASSDSTGNTEAFF.

The chain has TRBV10-1 and TRBJ1-5; 9 positions match TRBD1. V shed 2 bases, J shed 3 bases, and the junction held 5 bases outside the gene matches. CDR3 length equals 16 residues. Germline assignment: CDR1 WNHNN and CDR2 SYGVQD (reference sequence). This CDR3 is CASSEAGTGSNQPQHF. The DNA for the CDR3 is TGCGCCAGCAGTGAGGCCGGGACAGGGTCCAATCAGCCCCAGCATTTT.

A single count supports this clone. The V call is TRBV4-1, the J call TRBJ2-5; D is unclear. V was clipped by 1 base and J by 1 base, with 4 bases between them. CDR1 is MGHRA, CDR2 YSYEKL, per germline. There are 13 residues in the CDR3. In DNA form, the CDR3 reads TGCGCCAGCAGCCAAGTCTCCCAAGAGACCCAGTACTTC. This gives the protein CASSQVSQETQYF.

The genes are TRBV5-5 and TRBJ1-2; D may be TRBD1 (6 bases). The germline CDR1 and CDR2 sequences are SGHKS and YYEKEE (reference sequence). V lost 4 bases and J lost 0, with 16 bases in between. The CDR3 runs to 16 residues. CDR3 sequence: CASSPMAQGANYGYTF. In DNA form, the CDR3 reads TGTGCCAGCAGCCCCATGGCACAGGGAGCTAACTATGGCTACACCTTC. The variable domain in full, completed from reference TRBV5-5 and TRBJ1-2, reads DAGVTQSPTHLIKTRGQQVTLRCSPISGHKSVSWYQQVLGQGPQFIFQYYEKEERGRGNFPDRFSARQFPNYSSELNVNALLLGDSALYLCASSPMAQGANYGYTFGSGTRLTVV.

The CDR3 loop is CASSFLSGGGRSDTQYF. CDR3 nucleotide sequence: TGTGCCAGCAGCTTCCTCAGCGGGGGGGGCCGGTCAGATACGCAGTATTTT. The gene calls are TRBV7-2 and TRBJ2-3; TRBD2 aligns across 10 bases. The CDR3 contains 17 residues. Trimming took 3 bases from V and 4 from J; bases not matched to a gene: 10. CDR1 and CDR2 from the germline V gene are SGHTA and FQGNSA.

This clone has a handful of counts. This chain connects TRBV24-1 to TRBJ2-5, with 8 bases identical to TRBD2. Germline V gene lookup returns CDR1 KGHDR and CDR2 SFDVKD. CDR3 length: 13 residues. V lost 6 bases and J lost 5; bases outside the gene matches: 4. DNA for the CDR3: TGTGCCACCAGTCAAATAGCGGGGGAGACCCAGTACTTC. Protein product: CATSQIAGETQYF.

The chain is built from TRBV4-1 and TRBJ1-1; no reliable D call. Trimming left V 1 base short and J 4 bases short, with 10 bases between. The CDR3 covers 14 residues. Germline lookup yields CDR1 MGHRA and CDR2 YSYEKL. CDR3 sequence (DNA): TGCGCCAGCAGCCAAGCGGGTGTAGGCACTGAAGCTTTCTTT. It yields the protein CASSQAGVGTEAFF.

This clone was seen many times. V is TRBV4-1 and J is TRBJ1-5, with D possibly matching TRBD1 (5 bases). The CDR3 consists of 16 residues. Trimming stripped 1 base from V and 6 bases from J, with 16 bases between. Germline assignment: CDR1 MGHRA and CDR2 YSYEKL. CDR3 sequence reads: CASSQVEDSPGQPQHF. The CDR3 nucleotides read TGCGCCAGCAGCCAAGTTGAAGACAGTCCGGGTCAGCCCCAGCATTTT.

The gene calls are TRBV19 and TRBJ2-3; maybe TRBD1 (6 bases). Trimming shortened V by 4 bases and J by 0 bases, and 8 bases separated the two germline ends. The CDR3 is 14 amino acids. CDR1 is LNHDA, CDR2 SQIVND, per germline (reference sequence). The CDR3 sequence: CASSRGGSTDTQYF. The DNA of the CDR3 is TGTGCCAGTAGTAGAGGGGGAAGCACAGATACGCAGTATTTT.

The chain couples TRBV11-2 to TRBJ1-2, with unresolved D. V shed 1 base and J shed 5 bases, with 17 bases lying between them. The CDR3 contains 16 residues. The germline V gene encodes CDR1 SGHAT and CDR2 FQNNGV. The CDR3 is CASSLVSPDFIYGYTF. CDR3 in DNA: TGTGCCAGCAGCTTAGTAAGTCCAGACTTTATATATGGCTACACCTTC.

This rearrangement joins TRBV6-2 or TRBV6-3 to TRBJ2-1; 8 positions agree with TRBD2. V lost 2 bases and J lost 2; bases outside the gene matches: 8. In germline, CDR1 is MNHEY, CDR2 SVGEGT. The CDR3 has 17 amino acids. This chain's CDR3 is CASSYPPGSGAYNEQFF. The CDR3, as DNA: TGTGCCAGCAGTTACCCCCCCGGTAGCGGGGCCTACAATGAGCAGTTCTTC.

J is TRBJ2-1 and V is TRBV6-6; TRBD2 matches at 11 bases. Looked up from germline, CDR1 is MNHNY and CDR2 is SVGAGI (reference sequence). CDR3 length equals 13 residues. V shed 4 bases, J shed 9 bases, and the junction held 2 bases outside the gene matches. CDR3 sequence reads: CASSSGLAGEQFF. The CDR3 DNA reads TGTGCCAGCAGTTCAGGACTAGCGGGTGAGCAGTTCTTC.

This clone was picked up a small number of times. The genes are TRBV6-1 and TRBJ1-5; D not certain. This CDR3 comprises 15 residues. Germline V CDR1 and CDR2: MNHNS, SASEGT. The V end lost 3 bases, the J end lost 4 bases, and 13 bases lay between the germline ends. CDR3 sequence: CASSDLRTLNQPQHF. The CDR3 DNA follows: TGTGCCAGCAGTGATCTCAGAACCCTGAATCAGCCCCAGCATTTT.